This T cell receptor beta chain was captured by sequencing in a study of blood T cell repertoires in COVID-19. Background on the study: COVID-19 samples collected from the United States, Italy and Spain covered acute and convalescent phases.

In germline, CDR1 is LNHDA, CDR2 SQIVND (reference sequence). Trimming cost V 3 bases and J 0 bases, with 13 bases left between them. The CDR3 totals 16 residues. The data were produced by immunoSEQ multiplex PCR, yet TCRdb's version contains in-frame clones alone and is incomplete. The sample contains fewer than 75,000 clones, more than 85% of which appear only once. The source of this sequence is a man aged 50 or older with active COVID-19. The chain uses TRBV19 and TRBJ2-3, with D possibly being TRBD2 (6 bases). The specimen was peripheral blood. The CDR3 coding sequence is TGTGCCAGTAGTATTCGCGGGGCGCGGAGCACAGATACGCAGTATTTT. This encodes CASSIRGARSTDTQYF. Together with reference TRBV19 and TRBJ2-3, the CDR3 gives the full variable domain: DGGITQSPKYLFRKEGQNVTLSCEQNLNHDAMYWYRQDPGQGLRLIYYSQIVNDFQKGDIAEGYSVSREKKESFPLTVTSAQKNPTAFYLCASSIRGARSTDTQYFGPGTRLTVL.